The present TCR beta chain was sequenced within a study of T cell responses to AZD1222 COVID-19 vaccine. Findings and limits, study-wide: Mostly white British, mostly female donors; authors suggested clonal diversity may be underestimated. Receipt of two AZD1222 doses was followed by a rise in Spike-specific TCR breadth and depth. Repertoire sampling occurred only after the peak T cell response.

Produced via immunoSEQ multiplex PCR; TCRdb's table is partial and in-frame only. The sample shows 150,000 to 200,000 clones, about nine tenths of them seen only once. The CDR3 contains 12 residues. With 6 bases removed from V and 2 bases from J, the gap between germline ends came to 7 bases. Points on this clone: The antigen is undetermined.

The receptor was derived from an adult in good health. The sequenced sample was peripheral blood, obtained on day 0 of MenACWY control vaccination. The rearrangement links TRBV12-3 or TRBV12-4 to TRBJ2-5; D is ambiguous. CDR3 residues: CASSQRQETQYF. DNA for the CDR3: TGTGCCAGCAGCCAGCGTCAAGAGACCCAGTACTTC.